These T cell receptor beta chains were read from a single sample in a study of T cell repertoires in cytomegalovirus infection. No antigen is known for these receptors. Each CDR3 protein is one row after TCRdb ran MiXCR on the reads. This table has some 110,000 distinct CDR3 sequences, about 9.5% appearing once. The sequencing input was PBMCs, sequenced either directly or after in vitro stimulation (not recorded which). The source of these receptors is a human donor in good health (CMV status not recorded). Some clones in this sample may be carry-over from other donors' samples. Both conserved end residues are part of each CDR3. A D gene is named only where the DNA matches it firmly. The listing skips clone size in some rows; elsewhere it reads once, few, many or a size class.

TRBD1 many TRBJ1-6 TRBV7-2 CASSSEGQGISPLHF TGTGCCAGCAGCTCGGAGGGACAGGGTATATCACCCCTCCACTTT
- few TRBJ1-1 TRBV12-3/TRBV12-4 CASSFTTRNMNTEAFF TGTGCCAGCAGTTTTACGACAAGAAACATGAACACTGAAGCTTTCTTT
TRBD1 many TRBJ1-5 TRBV7-2 CASSLGQGDGPQHF TGTGCCAGCAGCTTGGGACAGGGTGATGGGCCCCAGCATTTT
TRBD1 - TRBJ1-4 TRBV18 CASSPADRLEKLFF TGTGCCAGCTCACCCGCGGACAGGCTTGAAAAACTGTTTTTT
- - TRBJ1-6 TRBV4-3 CASRRGSSYNSPLHF TGCGCCAGCAGGAGGGGCAGCTCCTATAATTCACCCCTCCACTTT
- - TRBJ2-4 TRBV15 CATSSRGGAHKNIQYF TGTGCCACCAGCAGTAGGGGCGGGGCCCACAAAAACATTCAGTACTTC
- few TRBJ2-5 TRBV6-2/TRBV6-3 CASTSYGTQETQYF TGTGCCAGCACCTCATACGGGACACAAGAGACCCAGTACTTC
- - TRBJ2-5 TRBV27 CASSLGLEGTQYF TGTGCCAGCAGTTTAGGCCTGGAGGGGACCCAGTACTTC
- few TRBJ2-2 TRBV11-2 CASSRELTGSNTGELFF TGTGCCAGCAGCCGAGAGTTGACAGGATCGAACACCGGGGAGCTGTTTTTT
- many TRBJ2-2 TRBV6-1 CASSDWGRELFF TGTGCCAGCAGTGATTGGGGCCGTGAGCTGTTTTTT
- many TRBJ1-2 TRBV18 CASSPPSGGGYYGYTF TGTGCCAGCTCACCACCGTCTGGGGGTGGTTACTATGGCTACACCTTC
- many TRBJ1-6 TRBV27 CASSLSVGGLNNSPLHF TGTGCCAGCAGTTTATCGGTCGGAGGCCTAAATAATTCACCCCTCCACTTT
TRBD2 many TRBJ2-1 TRBV12-3/TRBV12-4 CASTPPRLAGGIGEQFF TGTGCCAGCACTCCTCCTCGCCTAGCGGGAGGAATCGGTGAGCAGTTCTTC
- many TRBJ2-3 TRBV30 CAWNLVGTDTQYF TGTGCCTGGAACCTCGTAGGCACAGATACGCAGTATTTT
- - TRBJ1-1 TRBV11-2 CASSLAGLLNTEAFF TGTGCCAGCAGCTTAGCGGGACTACTGAACACTGAAGCTTTCTTT
- many TRBJ1-2 TRBV30 CAWVSGHYGYTF TGTGCCTGGGTATCTGGGCACTATGGCTACACCTTC
- many TRBJ2-5 TRBV5-1 CASSLDPYRSYQETQYF TGCGCCAGCAGCTTGGATCCCTACAGGTCGTACCAAGAGACCCAGTACTTC
- few TRBJ1-1 TRBV11-2 CASSPEVGGNTEAFF TGTGCCAGCAGCCCCGAGGTTGGGGGAAACACTGAAGCTTTCTTT
- many TRBJ2-1 TRBV7-6 CASSLDPGTYSYNEQFF TGTGCCAGCAGCTTAGATCCGGGAACTTACTCCTACAATGAGCAGTTCTTC
- - TRBJ1-2 TRBV29-1 CSIQEPPGYGYTF TGCAGCATACAGGAACCTCCTGGCTATGGCTACACCTTC
- few TRBJ2-1 TRBV9 CASSLSKWPDGRSHNEQFF TGTGCCAGCAGTTTAAGTAAGTGGCCCGACGGGCGGAGTCACAATGAGCAGTTCTTC
TRBD2 many TRBJ2-1 TRBV12-3/TRBV12-4 CASSTLAGDNEQFF TGTGCCAGCAGTACCCTAGCGGGAGACAATGAGCAGTTCTTC
- many TRBJ1-2 TRBV5-1 CASRTAGQNYGYTF TGCGCCAGCCGGACCGCCGGGCAGAACTATGGCTACACCTTC
TRBD2 few TRBJ2-3 TRBV7-3 CASKKLAGESDTQYF TGTGCCAGCAAAAAGTTAGCGGGAGAGTCCGATACGCAGTATTTT
- many TRBJ2-5 TRBV7-9 CASSLIQSETQYF TGTGCCAGCAGCTTAATCCAGTCCGAGACCCAGTACTTC
- few TRBJ2-5 TRBV12-3/TRBV12-4 CASRPGWSETQYF TGTGCCAGCAGACCAGGGTGGTCAGAGACCCAGTACTTC
- - TRBJ2-5 TRBV12-3/TRBV12-4 CASRRRQMETQYF TGTGCCAGCAGGCGACGTCAAATGGAGACCCAGTACTTC
TRBD1 - TRBJ1-1 TRBV27 CASSMTGADTEAFF TGTGCCAGCAGCATGACAGGGGCCGACACTGAAGCTTTCTTT
TRBD1 many TRBJ1-1 TRBV28 CASSTFTGARTEAFF TGTGCCAGCAGTACATTCACAGGGGCGAGGACTGAAGCTTTCTTT
- large TRBJ2-5 TRBV12-3/TRBV12-4 CASSLYGETQYF TGTGCCAGCAGTTTATATGGCGAGACCCAGTACTTC
- few TRBJ1-2 TRBV11-2 CASSLENYGYTF TGTGCCAGCAGCCTCGAAAACTATGGCTACACCTTC
- many TRBJ2-5 TRBV11-2 CASSLVAAQETQYF TGTGCCAGCAGCTTAGTAGCGGCCCAAGAGACCCAGTACTTC
- many TRBJ2-1 TRBV6-1 CASSKTVGGGGPLVNEQFF TGTGCCAGCAGTAAGACTGTAGGAGGTGGAGGGCCGTTGGTTAATGAGCAGTTCTTC
TRBD1 few TRBJ2-7 TRBV7-9 CASRYGTASYEQYF TGTGCCAGCAGGTATGGGACAGCATCCTACGAGCAGTACTTC
TRBD1 - TRBJ1-1 TRBV27 CASRTGTEAFF TGTGCCAGCAGGACAGGGACTGAAGCTTTCTTT
- many TRBJ2-5 TRBV12-3/TRBV12-4 CASSSPTRNDEETQYF TGTGCCAGCAGTTCGCCGACTCGGAATGATGAAGAGACCCAGTACTTC
TRBD2 - TRBJ2-1 TRBV15 CATSRDPAGELNEQFF TGTGCCACCAGCAGAGATCCGGCGGGAGAGCTGAATGAGCAGTTCTTC
- few TRBJ2-7 TRBV5-1 CASSLERAASYEQYF TGCGCCAGCAGCTTGGAACGTGCGGCCTCCTACGAGCAGTACTTC
- - TRBJ2-1 TRBV7-9 CASSPPGAMNEQFF TGTGCCAGCAGCCCCCCGGGGGCGATGAATGAGCAGTTCTTC
TRBD1 few TRBJ1-2 TRBV19 CASSRDSRGYTF TGTGCCAGTAGTAGGGACAGCCGTGGCTACACCTTC